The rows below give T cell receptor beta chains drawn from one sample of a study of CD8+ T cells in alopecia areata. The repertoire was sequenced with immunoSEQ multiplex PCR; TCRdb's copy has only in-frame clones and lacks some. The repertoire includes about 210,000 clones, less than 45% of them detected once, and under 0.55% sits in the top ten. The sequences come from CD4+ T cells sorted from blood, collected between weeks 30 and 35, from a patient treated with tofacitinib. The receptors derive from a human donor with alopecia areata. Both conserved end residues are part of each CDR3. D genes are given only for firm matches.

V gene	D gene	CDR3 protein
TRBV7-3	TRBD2	CASSLGTSANTGELFF
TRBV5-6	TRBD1	CASSLGGQGLYEQYF
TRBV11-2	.	CASSLERPTEQFF
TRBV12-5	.	CASGKRTENTEAFF
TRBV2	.	CASSGGESEKLFF
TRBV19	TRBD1	CASLGQGSNQPQHF
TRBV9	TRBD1	CASSVTGASEAFF
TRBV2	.	CASGKQGSSYEQYF
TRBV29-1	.	CSVEELRRDKGRTSYEQYF
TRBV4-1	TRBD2	CASSQVGGRAPTDTQYF
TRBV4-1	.	CASSQANPRGKPEAFF
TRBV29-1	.	CSVRDYTTEAFF
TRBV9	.	CASSARTVITDTQYF
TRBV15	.	CATSRDLGSLKKAFF
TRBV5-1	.	CASSLGAGLDQPQHF
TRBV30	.	CAWNSGSDTQYF
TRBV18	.	CASSPKKYEQYF
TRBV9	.	CASSVGAGTTDTQYF
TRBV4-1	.	CASSQPLQRTANYGYTF
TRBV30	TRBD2	CAWSVSGRSYEQYF
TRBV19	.	CASSTMLLKPRTRRELFF
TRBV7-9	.	CASSSARRTANTGELFF
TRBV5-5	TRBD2	CASSPHVTSGSTGELFF
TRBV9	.	CASSLEMETQYF
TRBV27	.	CASSSPNGQNTEAFF
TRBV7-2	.	CASSQLTTVNYGYTF
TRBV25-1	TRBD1	CASSGGQGTTNQPQHF
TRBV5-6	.	CASSSDYATDTQYF
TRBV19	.	CASSMRVDTEAFF
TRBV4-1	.	CASSQDRGQRNEKLFF
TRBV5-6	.	CASSRRVPLGDYTF
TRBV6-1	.	CASSGRGQVNQPQHF
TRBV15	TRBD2	CATSRTIAGGHRTQYF
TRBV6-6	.	CASKFVRHEQFF
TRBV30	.	CAWRLGVETQYF
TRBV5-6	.	CASRLTEGGEAFF
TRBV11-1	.	CASGVDWDYYGYTF
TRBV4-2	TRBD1	CASSQAQGAVSGANVLTF
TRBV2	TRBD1	CASSGQGPQPQHF
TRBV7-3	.	CASSLRMGQPQHF
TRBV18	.	CASSPIGTNTEAFF
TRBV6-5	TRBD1	CASTRSGQGYEQYF